This T cell receptor (beta chain) was profiled in a study of somatic mutations in cytotoxic T cells in rheumatoid arthritis. Overall study results and limits: The study found no significant difference in CD8+ T-cell clonality between rheumatoid arthritis patients and age-matched healthy controls. Antigenic targets recognized by the expanded CD8+ clones remained undetermined.

Trimming shortened V by 0 bases and J by 0 bases, and 5 bases separated the two germline ends. The CDR3 is made up of 15 amino acids. CDR1 and CDR2 (germline): LGHNA, YSLEER. Regarding this clone: Its cognate antigen is unknown.

The assay was immunoSEQ multiplex PCR, and TCRdb's table has in-frame clones only and misses some. The data contain roughly 10,000 clones, about three quarters of them seen just once; the ten biggest clones take up roughly 38%. The sequencing sample was made of CD8+ T cells sorted from blood. This chain connects TRBV4-3 to TRBJ2-2; no firm D call. This sequence originates from an adult with rheumatoid arthritis. CDR3 in DNA: TGCGCCAGCAGCCAAGATATAGCGAACACCGGGGAGCTGTTTTTT. Amino acids: CASSQDIANTGELFF.